Below are 10 T cell receptor beta chains sequenced from a single sample in a study. Using its own MiXCR run on the 5' RACE reads, TCRdb lists one record per CDR3 protein. The data show about 40,000 distinct CDR3 sequences, approximately 20% seen once. The sample was naive CD4+ T cells sorted from a lymph node. Subset meaning: naive CD4+ T cells, CD4+CD45RA+CD25-. All receptors derive from a female donor with breast cancer.

V gene TRBV6-2 or TRBV6-3 combines with J gene TRBJ2-2; D ambiguous. V was shortened by 6 bases and J by 5 bases, with 10 bases between the two germline ends. Germline CDR1 is MNHEY and CDR2 is SVGEGT. The CDR3 is made up of 13 amino acids. CDR3 loop: CASRSYRTGELFF. The DNA of the CDR3 is TGTGCCAGCAGATCCTACCGAACCGGGGAGCTGTTTTTT.

This clonotype has just a few counts. A read error is likely, as this CDR3 ends without the conserved phenylalanine or tryptophan. The chain carries TRBV4-1 and TRBJ2-5; 7 positions match TRBD2. V was pared by 0 bases and J by 4 bases, with 17 bases of the junction left unmatched. The CDR3 is made up of 19 amino acids. Germline CDR1 MGHRA, CDR2 YSYEKL. The CDR3: CASSQESRRPAGMAETQYL. DNA for the CDR3: TGCGCCAGCAGCCAAGAGTCTCGTAGACCAGCGGGGATGGCAGAGACCCAGTACCTC.

This clonotype was seen a handful of times. The chain has TRBV5-1 and TRBJ2-1, with 7 bases identical to TRBD1. V shed 0 bases and J 5 bases; nucleotides not matched to a gene: 5. Germline CDR1 SGHRS, CDR2 YFSETQ. The CDR3 is 15 residues long. Here the CDR3 reads CASSLDRGINNEQFF. The CDR3 DNA reads TGCGCCAGCAGCTTGGACAGGGGTATCAACAATGAGCAGTTCTTC.

This clonotype was counted between two and nine times. A junction boundary mismatches the germline segment, possibly from a read error. CDR3 bases: TGCAGTGGGCCGGGACAGGGACCTTGCTTT. Residues: CSGPGQGPCF. The rearrangement links TRBV20-1 to TRBJ1-1, with 9 bases lining up with TRBD1. Germline V gene lookup returns CDR1 DFQATT and CDR2 SNEGSKA (reference sequence). The CDR3 runs 10 residues.

The table lists this clonotype with many counts. The rearrangement joins TRBV5-1 to TRBJ1-4; weak D call: TRBD1 (5 bases). With 4 bases removed from V and 0 bases from J, the gap between germline ends came to 7 bases. The CDR3 runs 14 residues. Per germline, CDR1 SGHRS and CDR2 YFSETQ. The CDR3 bases are TGCGCCAGCAGCGAGACAGCAACTAATGAAAAACTGTTTTTT. Translation gives CASSETATNEKLFF. Complete variable domain (other parts from reference TRBV5-1 and TRBJ1-4): KAGVTQTPRYLIKTRGQQVTLSCSPISGHRSVSWYQQTPGQGLQFLFEYFSETQRNKGNFPGRFSGRQFSNSRSEMNVSTLELGDSALYLCASSETATNEKLFFGSGTQLSVL.

This clonotype was observed a handful of times. J is TRBJ2-7 and V is TRBV7-2; 8 bases agree with TRBD1. The junction had 3 bases not matched to a gene; V was cut back by 3 bases and J by 2 bases. Germline loops: CDR1 SGHTA, CDR2 FQGNSA. This CDR3 contains 14 residues. The CDR3: CASSLGQVTYEQYF. CDR3 DNA: TGTGCCAGCAGCTTGGGACAGGTCACCTACGAGCAGTACTTC. Filled out from reference TRBV7-2 and TRBJ2-7, the complete variable domain reads GAGVSQSPSNKVTEKGKDVELRCDPISGHTALYWYRQSLGQGLEFLIYFQGNSAPDKSGLPSDRFSAERTGGSVSTLTIQRTQQEDSAVYLCASSLGQVTYEQYFGPGTRLTVT.

V is TRBV4-3 and J is TRBJ1-5; perhaps TRBD1 as D (6 bases). Germline CDR1 reads LGHNA; CDR2 reads YSLEER. This CDR3 spans 15 amino acids. V was clipped by 2 bases and J by 1 base, with 9 bases between them. Here the CDR3 reads CASSQNTGSNQPQHF. In DNA form, the CDR3 reads TGCGCCAGCAGCCAAAATACAGGGAGCAATCAGCCCCAGCATTTT.

This clonotype was counted many times. The chain carries TRBV5-1 and TRBJ2-7, with unresolved D. CDR3 length: 13 amino acids. Germline values: CDR1 SGHRS, CDR2 YFSETQ. V was pared by 0 bases and J by 4 bases, with 8 bases between. The CDR3 region has the DNA TGCGCCAGCAGCTTGGCCGTCGGGTACGAGCAGTACTTC. Amino acid sequence: CASSLAVGYEQYF. Looking up the rest from reference TRBV5-1 and TRBJ2-7 gives the full variable domain: KAGVTQTPRYLIKTRGQQVTLSCSPISGHRSVSWYQQTPGQGLQFLFEYFSETQRNKGNFPGRFSGRQFSNSRSEMNVSTLELGDSALYLCASSLAVGYEQYFGPGTRLTVT.

Of note for this clonotype: At one of its ends the junction is not consistent with the germline gene, which may arise from a read error. J is TRBJ1-4 and V is TRBV4-3; tentative D call: TRBD1 (5 bases). This CDR3 contains 16 residues. Germline CDR1 reads LGHNA; CDR2 reads YSLEER. CDR3 sequence (DNA): TGCACCAGCAGCCAAGACCCCGGGACGAGAAGTGAAAAACTGTTTTTT. Translating it yields CTSSQDPGTRSEKLFF.

This clonotype was observed a few times. In DNA, the CDR3 is TGCGCCAGCAGCTCCTTGGGCGGGGGAGGAACTGGGGCCAACGTCCTGACTTTC. Its translation is CASSSLGGGGTGANVLTF. The rearrangement joins TRBV5-1 to TRBJ2-6; the match to TRBD2 covers 7 bases. With V trimmed by 3 bases and J by 2 bases, 11 bases remained unmatched. The CDR3 is 18 amino acids. In germline, CDR1 is SGHRS, CDR2 YFSETQ.